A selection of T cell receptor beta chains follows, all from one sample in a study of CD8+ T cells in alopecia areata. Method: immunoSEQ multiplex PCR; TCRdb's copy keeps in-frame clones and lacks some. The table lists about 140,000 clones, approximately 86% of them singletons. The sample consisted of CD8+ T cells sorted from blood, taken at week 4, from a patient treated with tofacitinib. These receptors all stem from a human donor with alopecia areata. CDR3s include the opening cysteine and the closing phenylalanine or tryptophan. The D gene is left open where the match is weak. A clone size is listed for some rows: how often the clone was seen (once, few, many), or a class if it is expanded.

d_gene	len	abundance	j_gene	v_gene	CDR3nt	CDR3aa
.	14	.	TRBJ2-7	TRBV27	TGTGCCAGCAGTTTATCCGGGGGATCCTACGAGCAGTACTTC	CASSLSGGSYEQYF
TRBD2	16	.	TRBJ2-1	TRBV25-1	TGTGCCAGCAGTGAATCCCCTAGCGGGATTGGTAATGAGCAGTTCTTC	CASSESPSGIGNEQFF
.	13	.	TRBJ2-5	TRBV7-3	TGTGCCAGCAGCCTCGCCCCGACGGAGACCCAGTACTTC	CASSLAPTETQYF
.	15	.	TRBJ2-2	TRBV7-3	TGTGCCAGCAGCCCAATGGACGCCATCGGGGGGGAGCTGTTTTTT	CASSPMDAIGGELFF
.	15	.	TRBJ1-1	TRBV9	TGTGCCAGCAGCGAACACAGGGACTTGAACACTGAAGCTTTCTTT	CASSEHRDLNTEAFF
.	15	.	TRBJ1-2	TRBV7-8	TGTGCCAGCAGCCCAGGAGCCTCCCGAGGGAATGGCTACACCTTC	CASSPGASRGNGYTF
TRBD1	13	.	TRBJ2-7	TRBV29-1	TGCAGCGGGTTGACAGGGGATTCCTACGAGCAGTACTTC	CSGLTGDSYEQYF
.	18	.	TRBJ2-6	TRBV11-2	TGTGCCAGCAGCGACCGGGACTCTTTCAGCTCTGGGGCCAACGTCCTGACTTTC	CASSDRDSFSSGANVLTF
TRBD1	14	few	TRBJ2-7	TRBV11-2	TGTGCCAGCAGCCACGGGACAGGGCCCGGTGAGCAGTACTTC	CASSHGTGPGEQYF
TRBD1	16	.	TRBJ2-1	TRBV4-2	TGTGCCAGCAGCCCCATAGGGAACAGGGGAGCGGATGAGCAGTTCTTC	CASSPIGNRGADEQFF
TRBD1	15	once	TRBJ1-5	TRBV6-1	TGTGCCAGCAGTGTAGACAGGGACCGCAATCAGCCCCAGCATTTT	CASSVDRDRNQPQHF
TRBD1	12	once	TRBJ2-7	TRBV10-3	TGTGCCACCGGGGACAGCAACTACGAGCAGTACTTC	CATGDSNYEQYF
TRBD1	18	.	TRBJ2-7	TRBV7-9	TGTGCCAGCAGCTCAAACCTCCCTTTTGAGGGGGCAGCTTACGAGCAGTACTTC	CASSSNLPFEGAAYEQYF
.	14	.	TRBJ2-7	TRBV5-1	TGCGCCAGCAGCCCCGGATCGGGCGGCTACGAGCAGTACTTC	CASSPGSGGYEQYF
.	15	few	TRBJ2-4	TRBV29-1	TGCAGCGTTGTGGGGGCATGGAAAGCCAAAAACATTCAGTACTTC	CSVVGAWKAKNIQYF
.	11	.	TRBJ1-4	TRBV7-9	TGTGCCAGCAGGGGGACCGGGAGACTGTTTTTT	CASRGTGRLFF
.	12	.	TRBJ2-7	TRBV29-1	TGCAGCGCCTCGACAGAGTCCTACGAGCAGTACTTC	CSASTESYEQYF
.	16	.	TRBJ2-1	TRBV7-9	TGTGCCAGCAGCTCCCCACATACCCAGTCCTACAATGAGCAGTTCTTC	CASSSPHTQSYNEQFF
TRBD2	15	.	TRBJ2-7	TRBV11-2	TGTGCCAGCAGTTCTAGCGGAGGGCTCTCCTACGAGCAGTACTTC	CASSSSGGLSYEQYF
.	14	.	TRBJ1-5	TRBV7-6	TGTGCCAGCAGCTTAGCCACAGGGAATCAGCCCCAGCATTTT	CASSLATGNQPQHF
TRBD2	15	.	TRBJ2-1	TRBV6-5	TGTGCCAGCAGTTACGCTCTAGCGGGAGCCAATGAGCAGTTCTTC	CASSYALAGANEQFF
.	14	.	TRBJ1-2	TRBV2	TGTGCCAACATAGGAGGGGCGCCGCTACGGAGCTACACCTTC	CANIGGAPLRSYTF
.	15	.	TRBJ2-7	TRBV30	TGTGCCTGGAGTGTACCGGCAGGGGATACCTACGAGCAGTACTTC	CAWSVPAGDTYEQYF
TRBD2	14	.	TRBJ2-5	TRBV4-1	TGCGCCAGCAGCCGGAACGTGGGAGGGGAGACCCAGTACTTC	CASSRNVGGETQYF
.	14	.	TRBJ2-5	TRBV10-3	TGTGCCATCAGTGCTCGGGGGATTGGGGAGACCCAGTACTTC	CAISARGIGETQYF
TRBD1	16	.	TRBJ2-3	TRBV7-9	TGTGCCAGCAGCTTAATAGGGGGACAGAGCCTAAATACGCAGTATTTT	CASSLIGGQSLNTQYF
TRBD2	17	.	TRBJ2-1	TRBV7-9	TGTGCCAGCAGCTCTCGGCTGCTAGCGGGGGGGCTTAATGAGCAGTTCTTC	CASSSRLLAGGLNEQFF
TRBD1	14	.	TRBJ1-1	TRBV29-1	TGCAGCGGTGACAGGGCCTCGTCTTACACTGAAGCTTTCTTT	CSGDRASSYTEAFF
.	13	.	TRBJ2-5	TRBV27	TGTGCCAGCAGGCATGAGGGGACGGAGACCCAGTACTTC	CASRHEGTETQYF
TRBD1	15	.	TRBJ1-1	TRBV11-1	TGTGCCAGCAGCGACACGACAGGGGGCGGCACTGAAGCTTTCTTT	CASSDTTGGGTEAFF
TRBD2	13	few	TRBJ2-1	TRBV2	TGTGCCAGCATGACTAGCGGGTCGAATGAGCAGTTCTTC	CASMTSGSNEQFF
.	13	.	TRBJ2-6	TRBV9	TGTGCCAGCAGCGGCTCTGGGGCCAACGTCCTGACTTTC	CASSGSGANVLTF
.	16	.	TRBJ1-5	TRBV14	TGTGCCAGCAGCCAAGGTCCGGGAATTAGCAATCAGCCCCAGCATTTT	CASSQGPGISNQPQHF
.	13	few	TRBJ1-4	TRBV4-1	TGCGCCAGCAGCCAACAGCAGGCTGAAAAACTGTTTTTT	CASSQQQAEKLFF
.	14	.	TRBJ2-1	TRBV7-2	TGTGCCAGCAGCTTGTGGACTGCTATCACTGAGCAGTTCTTC	CASSLWTAITEQFF